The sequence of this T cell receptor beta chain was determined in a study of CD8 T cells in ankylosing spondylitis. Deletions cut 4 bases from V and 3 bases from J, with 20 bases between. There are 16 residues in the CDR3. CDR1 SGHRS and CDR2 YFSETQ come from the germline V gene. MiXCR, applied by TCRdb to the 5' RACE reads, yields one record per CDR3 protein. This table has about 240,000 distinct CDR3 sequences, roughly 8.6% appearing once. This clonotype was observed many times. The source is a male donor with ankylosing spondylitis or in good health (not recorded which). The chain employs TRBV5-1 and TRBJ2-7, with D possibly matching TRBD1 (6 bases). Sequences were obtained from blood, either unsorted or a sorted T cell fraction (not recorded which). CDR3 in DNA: TGCGCCAGCAGCCCGGACCGACAGGAACTTAACTACGAGCAGTACTTC. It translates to CASSPDRQELNYEQYF.